The 21 T cell receptor beta chains below come from one sample, sequenced in a study of post-analysis software for immune sequencing data (dated by TCRdb to between 2014 and 2017). Library construction relied on PCR. Sequenced on an Illumina HiSeq 2500. To reduce PCR and sequencing biases, unique molecular identifiers were built into the TCR beta cDNA libraries. TCRdb applied fastp at Q25 and MiXCR to the public reads, then kept only in-frame beta chains. Each CDR3 protein gets just one entry, which takes the most common genes and DNA from the rows behind it. Within this sample are around 190,000 distinct CDR3 sequences, with over 25% of them counted one time only. Around 3.7% of the sample is held by the ten biggest clonotypes. No antigen is known for these receptors. Broader findings and caveats from the paper: Patients showed significantly higher frequencies than controls for a few TRBV segments, among them TRBV5-6, TRBV5-1 and TRBV20-1.

The specimen was blood. Source of these receptors: a girl between 2 and 17 years old with multiple sclerosis.

Concerning this clonotype: Compared with germline, one end of the junction differs, possibly owing to a read error. The rearrangement joins TRBV12-3 or TRBV12-4 to TRBJ2-7; D not resolved. This CDR3 has 12 amino acids. DNA for the CDR3: TGTGCCAGCAGTTTACTATCCTGCGAGCAGTACTTC. It translates to CASSLLSCEQYF.

The rearrangement links TRBV29-1 to TRBJ1-1, with 7 positions matching TRBD1. V was pared by 4 bases and J by 0 bases, with 14 bases of the junction left unmatched. Germline-derived CDR1 and CDR2 are SQVTM and ANQGSEA. The CDR3 is 17 amino acids. This chain's CDR3 is CSVVRSFGGTVNTEAFF. The CDR3 DNA is TGCAGCGTTGTTCGGTCTTTTGGGGGGACAGTGAACACTGAAGCTTTCTTT. Full variable domain (rest looked up from reference TRBV29-1 and TRBJ1-1): SAVISQKPSRDICQRGTSLTIQCQVDSQVTMMFWYRQQPGQSLTLIATANQGSEATYESGFVIDKFPISRPNLTFSTLTVSNMSPEDSSIYLCSVVRSFGGTVNTEAFFGQGTRLTVV.

This chain joins TRBV7-2 and TRBJ2-5; D could derive from TRBD1 or TRBD2 (5 bases each). The CDR3 sequence is 12 residues long. Germline V gene sequence: CDR1 SGHTA, CDR2 FQGNSA. V was shortened by 4 bases and J by 9 bases, with 12 bases between the two germline ends. The CDR3 sequence: CASSSNGAAQYF. The CDR3 nucleotides read TGTGCCAGCAGCTCCAACGGGGCAGCCCAGTACTTC. Together with reference TRBV7-2 and TRBJ2-5, the CDR3 gives the full variable domain: GAGVSQSPSNKVTEKGKDVELRCDPISGHTALYWYRQSLGQGLEFLIYFQGNSAPDKSGLPSDRFSAERTGGSVSTLTIQRTQQEDSAVYLCASSSNGAAQYFGPGTRLLVL.

Comment on this clonotype: A read error may explain this, as a much larger clone is one base away. The J gene is TRBJ2-7, the V gene TRBV9; 8 positions match TRBD2. CDR1 is SGDLS and CDR2 is YYNGEE in the germline V gene. This CDR3 has 14 amino acids. CDR3 sequence reads: CAGSGGTTRYEQYF. The CDR3 bases are TGTGCCGGCAGCGGGGGAACGACTAGGTACGAGCAGTACTTC.

The V gene is TRBV20-1, the J gene TRBJ2-7, with D unresolved. Deletions cut 2 bases from V and 6 bases from J, with 11 bases between. The CDR3 consists of 12 residues. In germline, CDR1 is DFQATT, CDR2 SNEGSKA (reference sequence). CDR3 residues: CSARRDQAEQYF. The CDR3 DNA is TGCAGTGCTAGAAGAGATCAAGCCGAGCAGTACTTC.

V usage is TRBV30 and J usage is TRBJ1-6, with a weak D call TRBD1 (5 bases). This CDR3 is 13 amino acids long. V lost 5 bases, J lost 9 bases, and 14 bases lay in between. Germline loops: CDR1 GTSNPN, CDR2 SVGIG (reference sequence). CDR3 amino acids: CAWDDSGGSPLHF. The CDR3 region has the DNA TGTGCCTGGGATGACAGTGGAGGTTCACCCCTCCACTTT.

V and J are TRBV20-1 and TRBJ1-2; the match to TRBD1 covers 8 bases. The CDR3 loop spans 14 amino acids. CDR1 is DFQATT and CDR2 is SNEGSKA in the germline V gene (reference sequence). J gave up 2 bases and V 2 bases, and 4 bases lay outside the gene matches. CDR3 sequence reads: CSARQGANNYGYTF. The CDR3 DNA follows: TGCAGTGCTAGACAGGGGGCTAACAACTATGGCTACACCTTC.

This clonotype was observed a handful of times. This may be a read error: a much more frequent sequence differs by one nucleotide. The chain links TRBV20-1 to TRBJ2-3; 10 bases agree with TRBD2. The V gene's germline CDR1 is DFQATT and CDR2 SNEGSKA (reference sequence). Trimming cost V 5 bases and J 11 bases; bases outside gene matches: 16. This CDR3 spans 15 amino acids. CDR3 DNA sequence: TGCAGTGCTGGCGGGACTAGCGTCGCCAATTTTCAGCAGTATTTT. Its protein is CSAGGTSVANFQQYF.

This chain joins TRBV11-1 and TRBJ2-2; 9 nucleotides match TRBD1. Germline V gene data show CDR1 as SGHAT and CDR2 as FQDESV (reference sequence). CDR3 size: 16 residues. V shed 5 bases, J shed 6 bases, and the junction held 10 bases outside the gene matches. The CDR3 region has the DNA TGTGCCAGCAGCCCAGGTTGGACAGGGGCCTCCGGGGAGCTGTTTTTT. Translation: CASSPGWTGASGELFF.

J is TRBJ1-5 and V is TRBV6-1; D is undetermined. This CDR3 is 15 amino acids long. The germline V gene encodes CDR1 MNHNS and CDR2 SASEGT. V was clipped by 3 bases and J by 1 base, with 10 bases between them. The DNA of the CDR3 is TGTGCCAGCAGTGAGCGACTAGGGAGCAATCAGCCCCAGCATTTT. Translation gives CASSERLGSNQPQHF.

A note on this clonotype: This clone may be a read error of a much larger clone one base away. The chain recombines TRBV5-1 with TRBJ2-1; D may be TRBD1 (5 bases). The germline V gene encodes CDR1 SGHRS and CDR2 YFSETQ. The CDR3 is made up of 14 amino acids. In DNA, the CDR3 is TGCGCCAGCAGCTTGCAGGGTCCCTACAATGAGCGGTTCTTC. Amino acid sequence: CASSLQGPYNERFF.

In its sample, this clonotype was seen many times. This chain uses TRBV5-1 with TRBJ2-5; no definite D call. CDR1 and CDR2 from the germline V gene are SGHRS and YFSETQ. Trimming removed 3 bases from V and 2 bases from J, with 11 bases in between. The CDR3 loop spans 14 amino acids. CDR3 sequence reads: CASSSAVLQETQYF. DNA of the CDR3: TGCGCCAGCAGCTCGGCGGTCCTACAAGAGACCCAGTACTTC. The full variable domain, its missing parts supplied by reference TRBV5-1 and TRBJ2-5, is KAGVTQTPRYLIKTRGQQVTLSCSPISGHRSVSWYQQTPGQGLQFLFEYFSETQRNKGNFPGRFSGRQFSNSRSEMNVSTLELGDSALYLCASSSAVLQETQYFGPGTRLLVL.

This clonotype appeared a few times. The chain uses TRBV19 and TRBJ2-1; a possible D gene is TRBD2 (6 bases). The V gene lost 7 bases and the J gene lost 1 base, with 14 bases spanning the gap. Germline values: CDR1 LNHDA, CDR2 SQIVND (reference sequence). This CDR3 contains 15 residues. The CDR3 DNA sequence: TGTGCCAGTACCCCGACTAGTCCGTCCTACAATGAGCAGTTCTTC. Translating it yields CASTPTSPSYNEQFF. The full variable domain, completed using reference TRBV19 and TRBJ2-1, is DGGITQSPKYLFRKEGQNVTLSCEQNLNHDAMYWYRQDPGQGLRLIYYSQIVNDFQKGDIAEGYSVSREKKESFPLTVTSAQKNPTAFYLCASTPTSPSYNEQFFGPGTRLTVL.

V usage is TRBV5-1 and J usage is TRBJ1-1; D might be TRBD1 (6 bases). CDR1 and CDR2 from the germline V gene are SGHRS and YFSETQ. The CDR3 spans 13 residues. Trimming removed 5 bases at V and 8 bases at J, with 16 bases between. CDR3 region: CASSPSTGLEAFF. CDR3 bases: TGCGCCAGCAGTCCTAGCACAGGGCTAGAAGCTTTCTTT.

The genes are TRBV6-5 and TRBJ2-3; 15 nucleotides match TRBD2. Germline V gene data show CDR1 as MNHEY and CDR2 as SVGAGI. V was pared by 2 bases and J by 0 bases, with 3 bases of the junction left unmatched. The CDR3 has 18 amino acids. The CDR3 protein is CASSYGTSGGTSTDTQYF. CDR3 DNA: TGTGCCAGCAGTTACGGGACTAGCGGGGGGACTAGCACAGATACGCAGTATTTT.

This clonotype was detected ten times or more. The genes are TRBV5-1 and TRBJ2-1, with 8 nucleotides matching TRBD2. Germline trimming cut 0 bases from V and 5 bases from J; bases unmatched to any gene: 4. The CDR3 contains 15 residues. CDR1 SGHRS and CDR2 YFSETQ come from the germline V gene. CDR3 in amino acids: CASSLDGGGDNEQFF. As DNA, the CDR3 is TGCGCCAGCAGCTTGGACGGGGGGGGCGACAATGAGCAGTTCTTC.

This chain uses TRBV5-1 with TRBJ2-1; D is uncertain. The length of the CDR3 is 14 residues. V was cut by 4 bases and J by 3 bases, with 11 bases left in between. Germline loops: CDR1 SGHRS, CDR2 YFSETQ. The CDR3 DNA reads TGCGCCAGCAGCGACCAGGCTGTCTACAATGAGCAGTTCTTC. Amino acids: CASSDQAVYNEQFF.

A few counts support this clonotype. V and J are TRBV20-1 and TRBJ2-1; TRBD2 matches at 8 bases. The CDR3 extends over 15 amino acids. CDR1 is DFQATT, CDR2 SNEGSKA, per germline (reference sequence). V lost 0 bases, J lost 3 bases, and 4 bases stayed unmatched. The CDR3 sequence is CSARDSSGSYNEQFF. Here the CDR3 DNA reads TGCAGTGCTAGAGATTCCAGCGGGAGCTACAATGAGCAGTTCTTC.

This clonotype was counted ten times or more. The genes are TRBV9 and TRBJ1-2, with 7 bases lining up with TRBD1. Germline CDR1 reads SGDLS; CDR2 reads YYNGEE. The CDR3 spans 15 residues. V shed 4 bases and J 4 bases; nucleotides not matched to a gene: 10. CDR3 in amino acids: CASSIRGGTGYGYTF. CDR3 DNA sequence: TGTGCCAGCAGCATTAGAGGGGGCACGGGCTATGGCTACACCTTC.

On this clonotype: This clone may be a read error of a much larger clone one base away. This chain links TRBV12-3 or TRBV12-4 with TRBJ2-1, with D hard to call. The CDR3 is 11 amino acids. The CDR3 protein is CVSSPGNEQFF. Here the CDR3 DNA reads TGTGTCAGCAGCCCGGGTAATGAGCAGTTCTTC.

The V and J genes are TRBV12-3 or TRBV12-4 and TRBJ2-6; D possibly corresponds to TRBD1 (7 bases). The V end was cut by 2 bases, the J end by 0 bases, with 11 bases between. This CDR3 spans 17 amino acids. The CDR3 DNA reads TGTGCCAGCAGTTTACAGGGGGGTCTCTCTGGGGCCAACGTCCTGACTTTC. Translation: CASSLQGGLSGANVLTF.